Below are 14 T cell receptor beta chains sequenced from a single sample in a study of blood T cells in healthy people across ages. A J-beta primer mix and a sample-barcoded 5' primer were used in a second PCR of about 6 to 12 cycles. TCRdb re-called the 5' RACE reads with MiXCR, one entry per CDR3 protein. The table includes hundreds of thousands of distinct CDR3 sequences, roughly 26% detected once. The sample taken for sequencing was blood. These receptor sequences come from a woman older than 75 in good health.

This clonotype was detected many times. The chain carries TRBV20-1 and TRBJ2-3; D possibly uses TRBD1 or TRBD2 (5 bases each). CDR1 is DFQATT and CDR2 is SNEGSKA in the germline V gene (reference sequence). The CDR3 contains 15 residues. V lost 1 base to trimming and J lost 2 bases, with 13 bases between them. The CDR3 nucleotides read TGCAGTGCTAGAGTGGGACGGGCGAACACAGATACGCAGTATTTT. Translated, it gives CSARVGRANTDTQYF.

Concerning this clonotype itself: Since the CDR3 does not end with the conserved phenylalanine or tryptophan, this likely comes from a read error. This chain uses TRBV6-1 with TRBJ2-6; no definite D call. Per germline, CDR1 MNHNS and CDR2 SASEGT. V lost 10 bases, J lost 2 bases, and 12 bases lay in between. CDR3 size: 14 residues. Here the CDR3 reads CANLFSPGANVLTL. CDR3 nucleotide sequence: TGTGCCAACCTCTTTAGCCCTGGGGCCAACGTCCTGACTTTA.

The table lists this clonotype with a few counts. This may stem from a read error, because a much larger clone lies one nucleotide away. The chain employs TRBV7-2 and TRBJ2-5; possibly TRBD2 for D (5 bases). The germline V gene encodes CDR1 SGHTA and CDR2 FQGNSA. The CDR3 loop spans 16 amino acids. The CDR3 DNA follows: TGTGCCGGCAGCTTAGGCTTTGGCCAAGGACTGGGGACCCAGTACTTC. Residues: CAGSLGFGQGLGTQYF. Full variable domain (remainder filled in from reference TRBV7-2 and TRBJ2-5): GAGVSQSPSNKVTEKGKDVELRCDPISGHTALYWYRQSLGQGLEFLIYFQGNSAPDKSGLPSDRFSAERTGGSVSTLTIQRTQQEDSAVYLCAGSLGFGQGLGTQYFGPGTRLLVL.

At least ten counts were recorded for this clonotype. This chain links TRBV29-1 with TRBJ2-1, with D possibly matching TRBD1 (6 bases). Germline loops: CDR1 SQVTM, CDR2 ANQGSEA. This CDR3 is built from 14 residues. Trimming pared 7 bases from V and 3 bases from J, leaving 16 bases between. CDR3: CSGLGQGRYNEQFF. The CDR3 nucleotides read TGCAGCGGGCTGGGGCAGGGGCGCTACAATGAGCAGTTCTTC.

This clonotype was recorded at least ten times. V and J are TRBV20-1 and TRBJ2-7, with a tentative D call TRBD1 (6 bases). The CDR3 is 13 amino acids. V shed 6 bases and J shed 1 base, with 13 bases lying between them. Germline CDR1 and CDR2: DFQATT and SNEGSKA (reference sequence). The CDR3 nucleotides are TGCAGTGCCACCAGGACAGCTTCCTACGAGCAGTACTTC. Amino acids: CSATRTASYEQYF.

In this sample, this clonotype turned up a few times. This chain uses TRBV27 with TRBJ1-2; 8 nucleotides align to TRBD1. V trimming: 8 bases; J trimming: 5 bases; junction bases outside the gene matches: 10. The CDR3 extends over 14 amino acids. The germline gives CDR1 MNHEY, CDR2 SMNVEV (reference sequence). The CDR3 bases are TGTGCCAGCCGCCAAGCAGGGGGCGAATATGGCTACACCTTC. Amino acids: CASRQAGGEYGYTF.

The CDR3 reads CASSLPLLTGGYGYTF. CDR3 nucleotides: TGTGCCAGCAGCCTCCCCCTATTGACAGGGGGCTACGGCTACACCTTC. The chain is built from TRBV3-1 and TRBJ1-2, with 10 bases aligning to TRBD1. The germline CDR1 and CDR2 sequences are LGHDT and YNNKEL (reference sequence). Trimming removed 4 bases from V and 8 bases from J; junction bases left unmatched: 13. The CDR3 sequence is 16 residues long.

In its sample, this clonotype was seen many times. The chain is built from TRBV5-1 and TRBJ1-2; TRBD1 matches 8 bases. After removal of 1 base from V and 5 bases from J, the junction contained 7 bases not matched to a gene. CDR1 and CDR2 from the germline V gene are SGHRS and YFSETQ. The CDR3 runs 15 residues. The CDR3 coding sequence is TGCGCCAGCAGCTTGACGTCAGGACAGGGATATGGCTACACCTTC. Protein: CASSLTSGQGYGYTF.

This clonotype came up many times. This sequence joins TRBV28 and TRBJ2-5; unclear D gene. Trimming removed 5 bases from V and 5 bases from J, with 12 bases in between. Looked up from germline, CDR1 is MDHEN and CDR2 is SYDVKM. This CDR3 contains 13 residues. CDR3 residues: CASSPDPRETQYF. The CDR3 coding sequence is TGTGCCAGCAGTCCCGACCCCAGGGAGACCCAGTACTTC.

This clonotype was picked up many times. J is TRBJ2-3 and V is TRBV6-2 or TRBV6-3, with 9 bases fitting TRBD2. Germline CDR1 and CDR2: MNHEY and SVGEGT. The CDR3 covers 16 residues. After removal of 4 bases from V and 2 bases from J, the junction contained 7 bases not matched to a gene. CDR3 residues: CASSFQGLAVTDTQYF. As DNA, the CDR3 is TGTGCCAGCAGTTTCCAGGGACTAGCAGTCACAGATACGCAGTATTTT.

This clonotype was observed a few times. This clone may be a read error of a much larger clone one base away. The chain combines TRBV7-9 with TRBJ2-4; D might be TRBD2 (5 bases). This CDR3 is built from 13 residues. V was trimmed by 1 base and J by 13 bases, leaving 14 bases between them. The germline V gene encodes CDR1 SEHNR and CDR2 FQNEAQ (reference sequence). CDR3 DNA sequence: TGTGCCAGCAGCTTAGAGGGCCCTGGGGAGCAGTACTTC. Translating gives CASSLEGPGEQYF.

The chain joins TRBV7-2 to TRBJ1-2; D unresolved. Germline CDR1 SGHTA, CDR2 FQGNSA. This CDR3 region has 13 residues. Trimming removed 2 bases at V and 8 bases at J, with 12 bases between. CDR3 sequence (DNA): TGTGCCAGCAGCTTAAGGTCACTGGGCGGCTACACCTTC. Amino acids: CASSLRSLGGYTF.

The rearrangement joins TRBV7-2 to TRBJ1-6; TRBD1 might be the D (6 bases). V was shortened by 5 bases and J by 10 bases, with 27 bases between the two germline ends. CDR3 length equals 18 residues. In germline, CDR1 is SGHTA, CDR2 FQGNSA. CDR3 protein: CASSLHRASPSLGSPLHF. CDR3 nucleotide sequence: TGTGCCAGCAGCCTTCACAGGGCATCCCCATCCCTTGGATCACCCCTCCACTTT.

The rearrangement links TRBV18 to TRBJ1-6; 7 positions agree with TRBD1. This CDR3 spans 16 amino acids. Germline trimming cut 3 bases from V and 5 bases from J; bases unmatched to any gene: 7. Germline assignment: CDR1 KGHSH and CDR2 LQKENI. The CDR3 here is CASSPLQGTHNSPLHF. Written as DNA, the CDR3 is TGTGCCAGCTCACCCTTACAGGGGACACATAATTCACCCCTCCACTTT.